Sequencing of this T cell receptor beta chain was carried out in a study of TIL therapy for anti-PD-1-resistant metastatic lung cancer. Described time point: pre-treatment sample, taken before nivolumab and TIL therapy. The tumor samples were excised metastases, mostly pleural nodules or supraclavicular lymph nodes. The CDR3 contains 15 residues. Per germline, CDR1 SSHAT and CDR2 FNYEAQ (reference sequence). Sequencing used immunoSEQ v3. TCRdb's table, derived via immunoSEQ multiplex PCR, lists solely in-frame clones and lacks some. The repertoire consists of roughly 50,000 clones, with just over 70% occurring once and the leading ten covering 5.6%.

The V gene is TRBV7-7, the J gene TRBJ2-2; TRBD1 might be the D (6 bases). The input for sequencing was tumor tissue, taken at baseline. The sequence was collected from a person aged 25 to 80 with non-small cell lung cancer. CDR3 in DNA: TGTGCTAGTCATGAATCAGGGGTTCCCACCGGGGAGCTGTTTTTT. It specifies CASHESGVPTGELFF.